This entry concerns a single T cell receptor beta chain. Its antigen has not been determined. One base away there is no much larger clone; base qualities are not given. This sample is part of a study of blood T cell repertoires in COVID-19 (TCRdb year 2020). About the investigation overall: Samples covering the acute and convalescent phases of COVID-19 were provided by collaborators in the United States, Italy and Spain. The repertoires were released in a freely available public database meant as a resource for research on the immune response to SARS-CoV-2. The samples were drawn from the first 160 participants of the ongoing ImmuneRACE study and from some 1,300 subjects provided by 6 global collaborators. HLA class I and class II types, where available, came from metadata supplied by the sample provider rather than from assay-based typing. The sample metadata nearly always contained a de-identified subject ID, COVID-19 status, age in years and sex. The prospective study material was composed of cDNA or gDNA derived from T cells, B-cell-depleted T cells, or PBMCs. Deeply sampled blood TCRbeta repertoires from subjects exposed to, actively infected with, or recovered from COVID-19 were included in the dataset. What the work shows at the level of the full study, not this receptor alone: The amount of clinical and demographic metadata varied by source and participant and was provided uncurated.

The CDR3 numbers 15 residues from cysteine through phenylalanine. Only CDR3 DNA is held: 45 bases, read in frame from base 1. CDR1 and CDR2 are read off the germline V gene as KGHSH and LQKENI. V is trimmed back by 4 bases and J by 2 bases, and the junction contains 8 bases that no gene match accounts for. Collaborating institutions collected whole blood in K2EDTA tubes following their own protocols. For TCRbeta analysis, collaborators shipped samples in one of three forms: frozen whole blood, isolated PBMCs, or DNA extracted from either of those sample types. The immunoSEQ Assay, a bias-controlled multiplex PCR, was used to amplify TCRbeta CDR3 regions from genomic DNA. The study's own analysis went as follows. The number of nucleated cells in each sample was estimated by amplification of reference gene primers within the assay. To quantify the absolute abundance of each unique TCRbeta CDR3 rearrangement, sequence reads were collapsed and filtered. Productive Simpson clonality was computed per sample as the square root of Simpson's diversity index over productive rearrangements. Drawn from immuneACCESS, this table holds only the in-frame rearrangements with V and J called that TCRdb kept. Clones are partly lost; checked studies trace under half to an unresolved V gene and leave the rest unexplained. Clone size and the V and J calls come from that table; the DNA yielded D and trimming. This sample gives roughly 250,000 clones in total; around 79% of them show up just once. The leading ten clones occupy about 3% of the sample.

Sequenced input: peripheral blood. The sequence links TRBV18 to TRBJ2-7; the junction holds 7 bases that match TRBD1. The receptor's source is a woman of 80 years or more with acute or convalescent COVID-19. CDR3 reads: CASSLATGTTYEQYF. The DNA reads TGTGCCAGCTCACTGGCGACAGGGACGACCTACGAGCAGTACTTC.